What follows are 24 T cell receptor beta chains derived from one specimen sequenced in a study of Epstein–Barr virus B cells in breast cancer. The antigens these receptors bind are not known. RNA was the template for SMARTer libraries capturing complete alpha and beta V(D)J regions. TCRdb re-derived calls from the 5' RACE reads in MiXCR, one entry per CDR3 protein. The sample holds some 2,000 distinct CDR3 sequences, over 14% seen once. The sample was tumor-infiltrating lymphocytes expanded in culture. These receptors were taken from a woman in her thirties or forties with triple-negative breast cancer.

As for this clonotype: The CDR3 end shows no conserved phenylalanine or tryptophan, and so a read error is likely. This chain joins TRBV6-5 and TRBJ2-3; D not resolved. The V gene's germline CDR1 is MNHEY and CDR2 SVGAGI. Trimming took off 5 bases at V and 2 bases at J, with 8 bases between the two ends. This CDR3 spans 13 amino acids. The CDR3 region is CASSQYTTDTQYI. As DNA, the CDR3 is TGTGCCAGCAGTCAATACACCACAGATACGCAGTATATT.

This clonotype has ten or more counts. The chain links TRBV13 to TRBJ1-2, with TRBD1 as a possible D gene (5 bases). CDR1 is PRHDT, CDR2 FYEKMQ, per germline (reference sequence). The CDR3 covers 14 residues. V lost 5 bases to trimming and J lost 8 bases, with 18 bases between them. This chain's CDR3 is CASSPRSGLGGYTF. The CDR3 DNA sequence: TGTGCCAGCAGCCCTCGATCGGGGCTGGGGGGCTACACCTTC.

This clonotype is labeled large. The V and J genes are TRBV12-5 and TRBJ1-1; D is possibly TRBD1 (6 bases). From germline, CDR1 is LGHNT and CDR2 FRNRAP. The V end was cut by 5 bases, the J end by 0 bases, with 16 bases between. The CDR3 extends over 16 amino acids. The chain's CDR3 is CASGPERTDLNTEAFF. In DNA, the CDR3 is TGTGCTAGTGGTCCTGAACGGACAGATTTGAACACTGAAGCTTTCTTT.

In its sample, this clonotype is large. The chain uses TRBV5-1 and TRBJ2-1; D assignment may be TRBD1 or TRBD2 (6 bases each). Trimming left V 2 bases short and J 10 bases short, with 13 bases between. CDR1 SGHRS and CDR2 YFSETQ come from the germline V gene. The CDR3 runs to 13 residues. The CDR3 DNA follows: TGCGCCAGCAGCTTAGAACAGGGAGGCGAGCAGTTCTTC. Translating gives CASSLEQGGEQFF.

Details on this clonotype: A much larger clone lies a single base off, so this may be a read error. V is TRBV6-2 or TRBV6-3 and J is TRBJ2-1; a possible D gene is TRBD1 (6 bases). CDR3 length: 15 residues. From germline, CDR1 is MNHEY and CDR2 SVGEGT. The chain's CDR3 is CASSNRDSFYNEQLF. CDR3 nucleotides: TGTGCCAGCAGTAACAGGGATAGTTTCTACAATGAGCAGCTCTTC.

This clonotype has more than one count but fewer than ten. The chain carries TRBV7-8 and TRBJ2-1; 14 positions match TRBD2. CDR3 length: 16 amino acids. Germline CDR1 and CDR2: SGHVS and FQNEAQ. V shed 4 bases, J shed 7 bases, and the junction held 6 bases outside the gene matches. CDR3 sequence (DNA): TGTGCCAGCAGCTCCGGACTAGCGGGGGGTGGAAATGAGCAGTTCTTC. This gives the protein CASSSGLAGGGNEQFF.

Within the sample, this clonotype is medium-sized. The chain carries TRBV4-1 and TRBJ2-7, with unresolved D. Trimming left V 1 base short and J 7 bases short, with 14 bases between. The CDR3 totals 14 residues. The germline gives CDR1 MGHRA, CDR2 YSYEKL. The CDR3 reads CASSQVGPYGEQYF. CDR3 in DNA: TGCGCCAGCAGCCAAGTTGGACCTTATGGGGAGCAGTACTTC.

This clonotype rates as medium-sized. The chain has TRBV2 and TRBJ2-2; no clear D. Germline V lookup: CDR1 SNHLY, CDR2 FYNNEI. The CDR3 contains 15 residues. The V end lost 0 bases, the J end lost 5 bases, and 10 bases lay between the germline ends. The CDR3 region has the DNA TGTGCCAGCAGTGAAGCGCATTGGGAAACCGGGGAGCTGTTTTTT. Residues: CASSEAHWETGELFF. Full variable domain (rest looked up from reference TRBV2 and TRBJ2-2): EPEVTQTPSHQVTQMGQEVILRCVPISNHLYFYWYRQILGQKVEFLVSFYNNEISEKSEIFDDQFSVERPDGSNFTLKIRSTKLEDSAMYFCASSEAHWETGELFFGEGSRLTVL.

This clonotype is medium-sized (0.01 to 0.1%) within its sample. The chain links TRBV6-5 to TRBJ1-5; possibly TRBD1 for D (6 bases). This CDR3 spans 15 amino acids. The germline V and J ends were trimmed by 6 bases and 4 bases, with 16 bases remaining between them. CDR1 MNHEY and CDR2 SVGAGI come from the germline V gene. The CDR3 protein is CASRPGTKANQPQHF. CDR3 nucleotide sequence: TGTGCCAGCAGACCCGGGACAAAAGCTAATCAGCCCCAGCATTTT.

With respect to this clonotype: A clone one base away is much larger, so this may be a read error. The chain has TRBV6-2 or TRBV6-3 and TRBJ1-1; the match to TRBD1 covers 9 bases. CDR3 length: 13 amino acids. CDR1 MNHEY and CDR2 SVGEGT come from the germline V gene. CDR3 protein: CASRDRGNSEAFF. The CDR3 DNA reads as TGTGCCAGCAGAGACAGGGGGAACTCTGAAGCTTTCTTT.

Of note for this clonotype: A much larger clonotype is one base distant, so this may be a read error. J is TRBJ2-3 and V is TRBV28; tentatively, D is TRBD1 or TRBD2 (5 bases each). Germline assignment: CDR1 MDHEN and CDR2 SYDVKM. Trimming took 8 bases from V and 1 from J, leaving 16 bases between them. The CDR3 extends over 15 amino acids. This CDR3 reads CASLRGDYGTDTQYF. The CDR3 DNA is TGTGCCAGCTTGAGGGGAGACTACGGCACAGATACGCAGTATTTT.

This clonotype is deemed medium-sized. The rearrangement links TRBV5-6 to TRBJ2-1; 9 nucleotides agree with TRBD2. The CDR3 sequence is 16 residues long. V lost 4 bases, J lost 7 bases, and 12 bases stayed unmatched. Germline CDR1 and CDR2: SGHDT and YYEEEE. The CDR3 nucleotides read TGTGCCAGCAGCCCAAGTTCCAGCGGGAGGTCAAATGAGCAGTTCTTC. It specifies CASSPSSSGRSNEQFF.

V is TRBV30 and J is TRBJ2-2; no clear D. V was pared by 0 bases and J by 4 bases, with 12 bases between. The CDR3 contains 15 residues. Germline V lookup: CDR1 GTSNPN, CDR2 SVGIG (reference sequence). The CDR3 spells CAWSVLSDATGELFF. The CDR3 nucleotides read TGTGCCTGGAGTGTACTCTCTGACGCCACCGGGGAGCTGTTTTTT.

About this clonotype itself: This may come from a read error, since a much larger clone is one base off. CDR3 protein: CASSSVQVGYNYGYTF. CDR3 DNA: TGTGCCAGCAGTTCGGTACAAGTGGGTTACAACTATGGCTACACCTTC. This rearrangement joins TRBV6-5 to TRBJ1-2; D call uncertain. V lost 4 bases, J lost 2 bases, and 17 bases lay in between. The CDR3 runs 16 residues. Germline-derived CDR1 and CDR2 are MNHEY and SVGAGI.

In this sample, this clonotype turned up a few times. The V call is TRBV12-3 or TRBV12-4, the J call TRBJ1-6; D remains ambiguous. This CDR3 is built from 12 residues. V was pared by 6 bases and J by 14 bases, with 14 bases between. CDR3 loop: CASRVATSALHF. CDR3 DNA sequence: TGTGCCAGCAGAGTCGCGACCTCGGCCCTCCACTTT.

Judged by abundance, this clonotype is large (0.1 to 1%). The rearrangement uses TRBV7-9 and TRBJ2-7; 8 bases match TRBD2. The CDR3 contains 15 residues. Germline lookup yields CDR1 SEHNR and CDR2 FQNEAQ (reference sequence). With 0 bases clipped from V and 5 bases from J, the junction kept 6 bases outside the gene matches. The CDR3 nucleotides read TGTGCCAGCAGCTTAGCAGGGACTAGTAAGGACGAGCAGTACTTC. Its protein product is CASSLAGTSKDEQYF.

By frequency in the sample, this clonotype is medium-sized. The chain is built from TRBV7-8 and TRBJ2-5; 8 positions agree with TRBD2. After removal of 5 bases from V and 2 bases from J, the junction contained 7 bases not matched to a gene. Germline V gene data show CDR1 as SGHVS and CDR2 as FQNEAQ. The CDR3 spans 15 residues. This CDR3 reads CASSTKLAVQETQYF. The CDR3 region has the DNA TGTGCCAGCAGCACTAAACTAGCGGTACAAGAGACCCAGTACTTC. The variable domain in full, with the rest retrieved from reference TRBV7-8 and TRBJ2-5, is GAGVSQSPRYKVAKRGQDVALRCDPISGHVSLFWYQQALGQGPEFLTYFQNEAQLDKSGLPSDRFFAERPEGSVSTLKIQRTQQEDSAVYLCASSTKLAVQETQYFGPGTRLLVL.

This clonotype is deemed medium-sized. This sequence joins TRBV20-1 and TRBJ2-3; TRBD2 matches at 8 bases. The length of the CDR3 is 16 residues. The germline CDR1 and CDR2 sequences are DFQATT and SNEGSKA (reference sequence). The junction had 13 bases not matched to a gene; V was cut back by 2 bases and J by 6 bases. Here the CDR3 DNA reads TGCAGTGCTAGACCCCCCCCAAGCGGGAGATGGGATACGCAGTATTTT. Protein sequence: CSARPPPSGRWDTQYF.

There are many counts of this clonotype. The rearrangement joins TRBV5-6 to TRBJ2-1; D gene unclear. Germline CDR1 is SGHDT and CDR2 is YYEEEE. V was pared by 2 bases and J by 8 bases, with 5 bases between. The CDR3 contains 11 residues. Here the CDR3 DNA reads TGTGCCAGCAGCTTCGGCGATGAGCAGTTCTTC. This sequence encodes CASSFGDEQFF.

By frequency in the sample, this clonotype is medium-sized. The rearrangement links TRBV6-6 to TRBJ2-6, with D hard to call. The CDR3 has 14 amino acids. From germline, CDR1 is MNHNY and CDR2 SVGAGI (reference sequence). Trimming cost V 8 bases and J 1 base, with 9 bases left between them. CDR3: CASSPTSGANVLTF. The CDR3 DNA reads as TGTGCCAGCTCACCGACATCTGGGGCCAACGTCCTGACTTTC.

The V gene is TRBV14, the J gene TRBJ2-3; no firm D call. The V end was cut by 2 bases, the J end by 3 bases, with 15 bases between. The CDR3 totals 16 residues. CDR1 and CDR2 from the germline V gene are SGHDN and FVKESK. The CDR3 sequence is CASSQRVLRQTDTQYF. Here the CDR3 DNA reads TGTGCCAGCAGCCAACGAGTGTTGCGGCAAACAGATACGCAGTATTTT.

In its sample, this clonotype is medium-sized. The chain combines TRBV6-2 or TRBV6-3 with TRBJ1-2, with a weak D call TRBD1 (6 bases). Germline V gene data show CDR1 as MNHEY and CDR2 as SVGEGT. The CDR3 is made up of 13 amino acids. V dropped 7 bases and J dropped 11 bases, with 20 bases sitting between them. The CDR3 region is CASTSTGSEGYTF. Written as DNA, the CDR3 is TGTGCCAGCACCTCCACAGGGTCGGAGGGGTACACCTTC.

Judged by abundance, this clonotype is large. This sequence joins TRBV5-1 and TRBJ2-2; 15 bases map to TRBD2. This CDR3 spans 16 amino acids. Trimming took 4 bases from V and 6 from J; bases not matched to a gene: 4. Germline assignment: CDR1 SGHRS and CDR2 YFSETQ. The DNA of the CDR3 is TGCGCCAGCAGCACTGGGACTAGCGGGAGGCCCGGGGAGCTGTTTTTT. As protein: CASSTGTSGRPGELFF.

This clonotype qualifies as medium-sized. The rearrangement uses TRBV20-1 and TRBJ2-3, with 11 bases identical to TRBD2. V trimming: 1 base; J trimming: 4 bases; junction bases outside the gene matches: 4. The CDR3 is 15 residues long. In germline, CDR1 is DFQATT, CDR2 SNEGSKA (reference sequence). The CDR3 region has the DNA TGCAGTGCTAGAGTGGGGACTAGCGGCGCAGATACGCAGTATTTT. Protein sequence: CSARVGTSGADTQYF.